The rows below give T cell receptor beta chains drawn from one sample of a study of blood T cell repertoires in COVID-19. Data came from immunoSEQ multiplex PCR; TCRdb stores just in-frame clones and leaves some out. The data show about 270,000 clones, around 89% seen once. Sequences were obtained from PBMCs or T cells enriched from blood (not recorded which). The origin of the receptors is a woman aged 45-65 years who had recovered from COVID-19. Each CDR3 is given with its conserved first and last residue. The D gene is left open where the match is weak. The size entry is marked missing in some rows and otherwise reads once, few, many or a size class.

V gene	J gene	clone size	D gene	CDR3 protein	CDR3 DNA
TRBV6-5	TRBJ2-7	NA	NA	CASSSLYEQYF	TGTGCCAGCAGCTCCCTCTACGAGCAGTACTTC
TRBV27	TRBJ2-1	NA	NA	CASSLTRSSYNEQFF	TGTGCCAGCAGTTTAACTAGGAGCTCCTACAATGAGCAGTTCTTC
TRBV11-2	TRBJ1-2	NA	NA	CASSLVRQGDGYTF	TGTGCCAGCAGCTTAGTACGGCAGGGTGATGGCTACACCTTC
TRBV29-1	TRBJ1-2	NA	NA	CSVESGGIGGYTF	TGCAGCGTTGAATCCGGGGGGATTGGCGGCTACACCTTC
TRBV10-3	TRBJ2-7	NA	NA	CAISESEPSVLRHSSSYEQYF	TGTGCCATCAGTGAGTCGGAGCCCTCAGTGTTGAGGCACTCGAGCTCCTACGAGCAGTACTTC
TRBV18	TRBJ1-6	NA	NA	CASSPRTAASPLHF	TGTGCCAGCTCACCAAGGACAGCGGCTTCACCCCTCCACTTT
TRBV6-6	TRBJ2-1	NA	TRBD1	CASSSGTDQYNEQFF	TGTGCCAGCAGCTCAGGGACAGACCAGTACAATGAGCAGTTCTTC
TRBV30	TRBJ1-1	NA	TRBD1	CAWSAGTGKTEAFF	TGTGCCTGGAGTGCCGGGACAGGGAAGACTGAAGCTTTCTTT
TRBV11-2	TRBJ2-5	NA	TRBD2	CASSTGTSGWETQYF	TGTGCCAGCAGCACGGGGACTAGCGGGTGGGAGACCCAGTACTTC
TRBV20-1	TRBJ1-4	NA	NA	CSAGGTPREKLFF	TGCAGTGCTGGTGGGACACCACGGGAAAAACTGTTTTTT
TRBV4-2	TRBJ2-1	NA	TRBD2	CASSQAAASGSRDEQFF	TGTGCCAGCAGCCAGGCGGCGGCTAGCGGGAGTCGCGATGAGCAGTTCTTC
TRBV4-2	TRBJ2-7	NA	NA	CASSQGSGGPSSYEQYF	TGTGCCAGCAGCCAGGGCAGTGGTGGGCCGAGCTCCTACGAGCAGTACTTC
TRBV6-5	TRBJ1-2	NA	NA	CASTRAGGGYGYTF	TGTGCCAGTACCCGGGCCGGAGGAGGCTATGGCTACACCTTC
TRBV28	TRBJ2-1	NA	TRBD1	CASTGQGAGGPNEQFF	TGTGCCAGCACCGGACAGGGGGCGGGAGGGCCCAATGAGCAGTTCTTC
TRBV28	TRBJ2-1	NA	TRBD1	CASSEDRGGLEQFF	TGTGCCAGCAGCGAGGACAGGGGGGGTCTTGAGCAGTTCTTC
TRBV28	TRBJ1-1	once	TRBD1	CASSIGYSGGVRSTEAFF	TGTGCCAGCAGTATTGGCTACTCAGGGGGCGTCAGGTCCACTGAAGCTTTCTTT
TRBV4-2	TRBJ2-7	NA	TRBD2	CASKASGSSNEQYF	TGTGCCAGCAAAGCTAGCGGGAGTTCGAACGAGCAGTACTTC
TRBV9	TRBJ2-1	NA	TRBD2	CASSAGLAESNEQFF	TGTGCCAGCAGCGCAGGACTAGCGGAGAGCAATGAGCAGTTCTTC
TRBV28	TRBJ2-7	NA	NA	CASSLQDTTHEQYF	TGTGCCAGCAGTTTGCAGGACACCACCCACGAGCAGTACTTC
TRBV28	TRBJ1-1	NA	TRBD1	CASSRATGSNTEAFF	TGTGCCAGCAGTAGAGCGACAGGGTCGAACACTGAAGCTTTCTTT
TRBV11-2	TRBJ2-3	NA	NA	CASSSIAVDTQYF	TGTGCCAGCAGCTCGATAGCGGTAGATACGCAGTATTTT
TRBV7-9	TRBJ1-4	NA	TRBD1	CASSTRQGASTNEKLFF	TGTGCCAGCAGCACGCGACAGGGGGCATCGACTAATGAAAAACTGTTTTTT
TRBV3-1/TRBV3-2	TRBJ1-4	NA	TRBD1	CASSDRASNEKLFF	TGTGCCAGCAGTGACAGGGCTTCTAATGAAAAACTGTTTTTT
TRBV11-2	TRBJ2-7	NA	NA	CASSLVAGISYEQYF	TGTGCCAGCAGCTTAGTCGCGGGCATCTCCTACGAGCAGTACTTC
TRBV20-1	TRBJ2-3	NA	NA	CSASPSGTQYF	TGCAGTGCTAGCCCCAGCGGTACGCAGTATTTT
TRBV7-9	TRBJ2-5	few	TRBD2	CASSRQTSGRQETQYF	TGTGCCAGCAGCCGACAGACTAGCGGGAGGCAGGAGACCCAGTACTTC
TRBV25-1	TRBJ2-1	NA	TRBD2	CASSDPSGRNSYNEQFF	TGTGCCAGCAGTGATCCTAGCGGGAGGAACTCCTACAATGAGCAGTTCTTC
TRBV7-9	TRBJ2-3	NA	NA	CASSLVLGRSDTQYF	TGTGCCAGCAGCTTAGTTCTCGGGAGATCCGATACGCAGTATTTT
TRBV20-1	TRBJ2-7	NA	NA	CSASDGSVREQYF	TGCAGTGCTAGTGACGGGAGCGTACGCGAGCAGTACTTC
TRBV7-2	TRBJ1-2	NA	NA	CASSETGTRKANYGYTF	TGTGCCAGCAGTGAAACCGGGACTAGAAAAGCTAACTATGGCTACACCTTC
TRBV7-2	TRBJ2-1	NA	TRBD2	CASSPQTSGLDNEQFF	TGTGCCAGCAGCCCTCAGACTAGCGGCCTAGACAATGAGCAGTTCTTC
TRBV2	TRBJ1-5	NA	TRBD1	CASSQGQGANQPQHF	TGTGCCAGCAGTCAGGGACAGGGGGCAAATCAGCCCCAGCATTTT
TRBV20-1	TRBJ2-1	NA	NA	CSASHSSGAGEQFF	TGCAGTGCTAGTCACTCAAGCGGAGCGGGTGAGCAGTTCTTC
TRBV7-3	TRBJ2-1	NA	TRBD2	CASSQWGLLDDEQFF	TGTGCCAGCAGCCAATGGGGACTACTTGACGATGAGCAGTTCTTC
TRBV4-2	TRBJ2-1	NA	NA	CASSQVKLSSYNEQFF	TGTGCCAGCAGCCAAGTGAAGTTGAGCTCCTACAATGAGCAGTTCTTC
TRBV6-1	TRBJ1-4	NA	NA	CASSEIGGPRGEKLFF	TGTGCCAGCAGTGAAATTGGTGGTCCGCGTGGTGAAAAACTGTTTTTT
TRBV27	TRBJ1-2	NA	NA	CASSLSRHYGYTF	TGTGCCAGCAGTTTATCGAGACATTATGGCTACACCTTC
TRBV10-2	TRBJ1-5	once	NA	CASREGGHQPQHF	TGCGCCAGCAGAGAGGGAGGCCATCAGCCCCAGCATTTT
TRBV9	TRBJ1-5	NA	NA	CASSVFGDQPQHF	TGTGCCAGCAGCGTATTCGGGGATCAGCCCCAGCATTTT
TRBV12-5	TRBJ1-2	NA	NA	CASGLGILKTEPYGYTF	TGTGCTAGTGGTTTGGGGATTTTGAAGACAGAACCCTATGGCTACACCTTC